Below, one T cell receptor beta chain is given with its context. This clonotype was found many times. Its binding antigen is unknown. No base quality values were provided; no much bigger clone lies one nucleotide off. This entry comes from a study of T-cell memory formation after mild COVID-19 (dated by TCRdb to the early 2020s). As for the study more broadly: TCR sequence clusters from the two donors were found to be largely donor specific. Longitudinal TCRalpha and TCRbeta repertoire sequencing tracked T-cell clones expanding and contracting after mild COVID-19 in a couple of donors. The cohort was made up of two young adult volunteers, one female and one male, who were previously healthy.

Study-wide conclusions, independent of this receptor: SARS-CoV-2 specificity was not confirmed for the second-wave clones peaking on day 37. The detection of some responding clones in pre-infection memory suggests that pre-existing cross-reactive memory T cells joined the SARS-CoV-2 response. From day 15 to 85, contracting clones showed balanced CD4/CD8 phenotypes, whereas a second wave of clones that expanded from day 15 to 37 leaned towards CD4+. Only a couple of mild cases were covered by the study, and larger cohorts that include severe cases with pre-infection samples were considered necessary. Contracting CD4+ clones turned up mainly in the CM and EM memory subsets, whereas EMRA was where CD8+ clones were enriched.

Reading from cysteine to phenylalanine, the CDR3 counts 15 amino acids. CDR3 DNA is the only sequence kept; it has 45 bases, read in frame from the first base. Looking up the germline V gene (reference sequence) yields CDR1 DFQATT and CDR2 SNEGSKA. Trimming leaves V shorter by 0 bases and J shorter by 5 bases, with the junction holding 4 bases beyond the gene matches. PBMCs were isolated by Ficoll-Paque density gradient centrifugation. Sequencing instrument: Illumina NovaSeq 6000. Using 5'RACE with constant-segment primers, TCRalpha and TCRbeta cDNA libraries were constructed, with sample barcodes and unique molecular identifiers added in the process. RNA was extracted from every sample with Trizol reagent. The libraries were amplified in two PCR steps, and the second step added a second sample barcode and Illumina TruSeq adapters. The libraries were sequenced on an Illumina NovaSeq using 2 x 150 bp paired-end reads. As for the original processing: The reads were demultiplexed and collapsed into UMI-guided consensus sequences using migec v1.2.7. With mixcr v2.1.11, UMI consensuses were aligned to TRA and TRB V and J templates and assembled into clonotypes. Expanded or contracted clonotypes were those called significant by both edgeR and NoisET, with noise models trained on biological replicates. For edgeR calls, the cutoffs were a false discovery rate-adjusted p below 0.01 and a log2 fold-change threshold of 1. As an exploratory analysis of dynamics, max-normalized trajectories of the 1000 most abundant clonotypes were examined with PCA combined with hierarchical clustering. Separately sequenced CD4+ and CD8+ repertoires were used to assign a CD4 or CD8 phenotype to each responding clone. TCRdb reprocessed the public reads (quality trimming at Q25 with fastp, clone calling with MiXCR) and kept in-frame beta chains. Each CDR3 protein gets just one entry, which takes the most common genes and DNA from the rows behind it. The V and J calls, along with clone size, are taken from TCRdb and not from the paper's own processing. This sample gives roughly 58,000 distinct CDR3 sequences in total; 9.5% of them show up just once. The biggest ten clones account for around 1.2% of the sample.

The source material was PBMCs or a T cell subset sorted from them (not recorded which). The receptor was derived from a man in his late teens or twenties who had mild COVID-19 (a few samples of this study predate the infection). The sample titles of this study are shuffled in the database, so cell type and time point are left out; the donor was told from shared clones. The rearrangement combines TRBV20-1 with TRBJ2-1; 10 nucleotides in the junction match TRBD2. The CDR3 protein sequence reads: CSARDSSGGHNEQFF. The nucleotide sequence reads as follows: TGCAGTGCTAGAGATTCTAGCGGGGGCCACAATGAGCAGTTCTTC.